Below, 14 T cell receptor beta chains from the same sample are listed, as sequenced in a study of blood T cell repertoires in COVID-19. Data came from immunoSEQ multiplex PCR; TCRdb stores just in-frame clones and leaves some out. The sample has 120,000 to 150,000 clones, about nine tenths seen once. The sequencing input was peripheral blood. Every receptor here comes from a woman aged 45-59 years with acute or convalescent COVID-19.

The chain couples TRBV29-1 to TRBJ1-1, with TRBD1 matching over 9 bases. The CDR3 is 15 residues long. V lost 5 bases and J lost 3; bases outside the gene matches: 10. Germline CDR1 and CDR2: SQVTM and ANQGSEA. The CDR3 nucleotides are TGCAGCGTTCCAGGACAGGGGATTCACGACACTGAAGCTTTCTTT. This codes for CSVPGQGIHDTEAFF.

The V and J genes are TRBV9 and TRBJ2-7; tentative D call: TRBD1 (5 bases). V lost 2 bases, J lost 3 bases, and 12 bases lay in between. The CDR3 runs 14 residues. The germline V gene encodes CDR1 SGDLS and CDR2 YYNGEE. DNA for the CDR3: TGTGCCAGCAGCGTTGGGGCGCAGGGCTACGAGCAGTACTTC. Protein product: CASSVGAQGYEQYF. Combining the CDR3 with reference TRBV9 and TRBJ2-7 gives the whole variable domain DSGVTQTPKHLITATGQRVTLRCSPRSGDLSVYWYQQSLDQGLQFLIQYYNGEERAKGNILERFSAQQFPDLHSELNLSSLELGDSALYFCASSVGAQGYEQYFGPGTRLTVT.

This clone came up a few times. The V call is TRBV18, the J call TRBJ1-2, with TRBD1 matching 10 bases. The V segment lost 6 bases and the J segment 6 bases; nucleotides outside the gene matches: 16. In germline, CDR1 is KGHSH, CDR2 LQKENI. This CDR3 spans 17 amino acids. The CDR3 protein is CASSAESWDRGGNGYTF. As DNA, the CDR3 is TGTGCCAGCTCCGCCGAGAGCTGGGACAGGGGCGGAAATGGCTACACCTTC.

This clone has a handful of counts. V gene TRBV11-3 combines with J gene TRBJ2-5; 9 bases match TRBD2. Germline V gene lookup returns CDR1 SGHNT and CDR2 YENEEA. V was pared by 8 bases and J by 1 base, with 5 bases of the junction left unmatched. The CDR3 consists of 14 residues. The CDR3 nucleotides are TGTGCCAGCCTAGCGGGAAAACCCCAAGAGACCCAGTACTTC. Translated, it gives CASLAGKPQETQYF.

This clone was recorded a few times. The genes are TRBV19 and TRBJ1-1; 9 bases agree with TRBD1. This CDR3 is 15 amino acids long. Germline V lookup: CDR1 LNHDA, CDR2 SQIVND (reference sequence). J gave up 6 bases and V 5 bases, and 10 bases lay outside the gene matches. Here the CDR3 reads CASSGTGLVTSEAFF. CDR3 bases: TGTGCCAGTAGTGGGACAGGGTTGGTAACTTCTGAAGCTTTCTTT.

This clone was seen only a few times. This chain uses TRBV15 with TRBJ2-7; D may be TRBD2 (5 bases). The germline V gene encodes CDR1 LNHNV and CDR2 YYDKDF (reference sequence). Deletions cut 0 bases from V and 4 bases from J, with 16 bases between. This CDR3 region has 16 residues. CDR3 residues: CATSRDYTGFRYEQYF. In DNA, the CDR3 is TGTGCCACCAGCAGAGATTACACGGGGTTTAGGTACGAGCAGTACTTC.

The CDR3 sequence: CASSLGGQLQEYF. The CDR3 DNA is TGTGCCAGCAGTTTAGGGGGACAACTCCAGGAGTACTTC. The V call is TRBV12-3 or TRBV12-4, the J call TRBJ2-7; TRBD1 is a possible D gene (6 bases). The CDR3 is 13 amino acids. Trimming left V 1 base short and J 11 bases short, with 15 bases between.

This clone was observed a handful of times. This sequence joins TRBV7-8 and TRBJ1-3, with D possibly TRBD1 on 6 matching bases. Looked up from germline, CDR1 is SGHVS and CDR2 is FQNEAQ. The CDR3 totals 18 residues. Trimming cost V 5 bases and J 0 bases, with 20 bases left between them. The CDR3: CASSDVGTGSSSGNTIYF. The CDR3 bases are TGTGCCAGCAGCGACGTCGGTACAGGGTCCTCCTCTGGAAACACCATATATTTT.

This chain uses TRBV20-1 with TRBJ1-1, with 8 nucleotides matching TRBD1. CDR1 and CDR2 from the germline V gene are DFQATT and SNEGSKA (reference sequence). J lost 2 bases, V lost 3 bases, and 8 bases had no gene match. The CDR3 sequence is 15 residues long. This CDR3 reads CSASSSGTGNTEAFF. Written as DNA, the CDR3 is TGCAGTGCTAGTTCTTCCGGGACAGGTAACACTGAAGCTTTCTTT.

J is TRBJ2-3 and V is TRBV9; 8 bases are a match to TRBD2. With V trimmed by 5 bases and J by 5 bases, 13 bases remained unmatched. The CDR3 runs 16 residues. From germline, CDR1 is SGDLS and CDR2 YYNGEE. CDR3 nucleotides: TGTGCCAGCAGATTACTAGCGGACGGGGACGGAGATACGCAGTATTTT. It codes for CASRLLADGDGDTQYF.

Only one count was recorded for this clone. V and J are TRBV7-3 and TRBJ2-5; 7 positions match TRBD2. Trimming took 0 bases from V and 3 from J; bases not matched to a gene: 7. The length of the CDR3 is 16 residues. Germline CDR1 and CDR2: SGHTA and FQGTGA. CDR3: CASSLTGGLGKETQYF. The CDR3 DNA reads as TGTGCCAGCAGCTTAACGGGAGGACTAGGAAAAGAGACCCAGTACTTC.

Here the CDR3 DNA reads TGTGCCAGCAGGGACAGGGGTGAACAGCCCCAGCATTTT. Residues: CASRDRGEQPQHF. This chain links TRBV6-5 with TRBJ1-5; 9 bases align to TRBD1. Per the germline V gene, CDR1 is MNHEY and CDR2 is SVGAGI. The trim removed 6 bases at V and 7 bases at J, leaving 4 bases unmatched. The CDR3 extends over 13 amino acids.

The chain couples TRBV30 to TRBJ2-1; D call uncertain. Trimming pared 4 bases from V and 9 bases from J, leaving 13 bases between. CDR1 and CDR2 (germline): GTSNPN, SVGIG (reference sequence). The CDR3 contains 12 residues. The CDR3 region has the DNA TGTGCCTGGAATATCGGAGTGGGTGAGCAGTTCTTC. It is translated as CAWNIGVGEQFF.

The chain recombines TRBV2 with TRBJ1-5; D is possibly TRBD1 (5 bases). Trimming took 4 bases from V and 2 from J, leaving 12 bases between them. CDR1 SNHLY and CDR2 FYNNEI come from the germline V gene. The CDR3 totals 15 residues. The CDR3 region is CASSAQGGGNQPQHF. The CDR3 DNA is TGTGCCAGCAGTGCCCAGGGAGGGGGCAATCAGCCCCAGCATTTT.